This T cell receptor (beta chain) originates from a study of blood T cell repertoires in COVID-19. On the study more broadly: Samples taken during acute and convalescent COVID-19 were collected in the United States, Italy and Spain.

Trimming left V 8 bases short and J 2 bases short, with 8 bases between. Germline assignment: CDR1 SGDLS and CDR2 YYNGEE. The length of the CDR3 is 12 residues. Clones were sequenced by immunoSEQ multiplex PCR, and TCRdb holds only the in-frame ones, with some missing. The data show roughly 180,000 clones, about 83% seen once. This sequence was found in a man in his forties who had recovered from COVID-19. The J gene is TRBJ1-5, the V gene TRBV9; D gene uncertain. The specimen was peripheral blood. The CDR3 spells CASGSGNQPQHF. Written as DNA, the CDR3 is TGTGCCAGTGGCTCTGGCAATCAGCCCCAGCATTTT.